Here is one TCR beta chain with its context. They built TCR cDNA with 5'RACE template switching, a step that put in a universal primer site and UMIs. TCRdb reprocessed the 5' RACE reads with MiXCR, giving one entry per CDR3 protein. The sample carries 300,000 or so distinct CDR3 sequences, around 13% recorded once. The germline gives CDR1 MNHNS, CDR2 SASEGT. The CDR3 contains 19 residues. With 6 bases removed from V and 0 bases from J, the gap between germline ends came to 26 bases. This sample is part of a study of T cells after yellow fever vaccination. Sequenced material: CD4+ T cells sorted from PBMCs, taken 45 days after the yellow fever booster vaccination. This TCR was sampled from a man under 40 who received the YFV17D yellow fever vaccine. This rearrangement joins TRBV6-1 to TRBJ2-5, with D possibly matching TRBD2 (6 bases). DNA of the CDR3: TGTGCCAGCAGAATCCCGGGACTCAAAACTGGGGGGAACCAAGAGACCCAGTACTTC. Translating it yields CASRIPGLKTGGNQETQYF.